This T cell receptor (beta chain) derives from a study of T-cell reconstitution after alpha-beta-depleted transplantation in children. Preparing the TCRbeta library involved the use of unique molecular identifiers. TCRdb reprocessed the PCR reads via MiXCR and lists one record per CDR3 protein. This sample has about 600,000 distinct CDR3 sequences, with roughly 23% found just once. The germline CDR1 and CDR2 sequences are DFQATT and SNEGSKA (reference sequence). The CDR3 contains 14 residues. After removal of 2 bases from V and 5 bases from J, the junction contained 8 bases not matched to a gene. In its sample, this clonotype was seen a few times. Its antigen is unidentified. Study-level findings and limits: Certain patients had high TCRbeta diversity at day 60, and it came from recipient T cells and thymic progenitors that survived. Newly made T cells mostly supplied T-cell counts and diversity one year after transplant. Roughly two months post-transplant, alpha-beta T cells reportedly originated from several hundred graft clones that had expanded.

The chain carries TRBV20-1 and TRBJ1-1; 7 nucleotides line up with TRBD1. Sequenced material: PBMCs, mostly from graft donor cells, taken 360 days after TCRalphabeta/CD19-depleted stem cell transplant. This clonotype originated in a boy in the first two years of life who had a stem cell transplant for acute myeloid leukemia, so the T cells may come from the graft donor. The CDR3 region has the DNA TGCAGTGCTAGAAGTATAGGGGGCTGGACTGAAGCTTTCTTT. This translates into CSARSIGGWTEAFF.